Given below is one T cell receptor (beta chain) in context. Its antigen is currently unknown. CDR1 and CDR2 from the germline V gene are SEHNR and FQNEAQ (reference sequence). The CDR3 runs 14 residues. V lost 5 bases and J lost 2, with 12 bases in between. The table came from immunoSEQ multiplex PCR; TCRdb's copy has only in-frame clones and leaves some out. This sample yields some 130,000 clones, of which 87% are seen a single time; 1.5% belongs to the top ten. This entry belongs to a study of T cell responses to AZD1222 COVID-19 vaccine. About the study: Researchers grouped second doses given at about 4 or about 12 weeks into one pool.

Study-wide points: Sampling captured repertoires only after the peak T cell response. Clonal diversity was possibly underestimated; the donors were predominantly white British and more often female.

The gene calls are TRBV7-9 and TRBJ1-2, with a tentative D call TRBD1 (5 bases). This receptor was taken from an adult in good health. Sequencing was performed on peripheral blood, taken on day 0 of AZD1222 vaccination. CDR3 sequence (DNA): TGTGCCAGCAGCCAGGACTCAGGGAACTATGGCTACACCTTC. It codes for CASSQDSGNYGYTF.